Included here is one T cell receptor beta chain sequence, with context. This CDR3 has 13 residues. V was cut by 2 bases and J by 8 bases, with 9 bases left in between. The germline gives CDR1 KGHSY, CDR2 FQNENV. This entry is derived from a study of blood T cell repertoires in COVID-19. TCRdb keeps only in-frame clones here, not all; method: immunoSEQ multiplex PCR. Among approximately 50,000 clones listed, about four fifths were seen once. This TCR was recovered from a woman aged 80 or over with COVID-19, enrolled during active disease. Specimen: peripheral blood. The chain links TRBV16 to TRBJ1-4, with no clear D. CDR3 bases: TGTGCCAGCAGCCAAGCGGGGAGCGAAAAACTGTTTTTT. It translates to CASSQAGSEKLFF.